A single sample is the source of the 26 T cell receptor beta chains below, sequenced in a study of immune heterogeneity within non-small cell lung tumors. TCR beta CDR3 was amplified by multiplex PCR using 32 V and 13 J primers. TCRdb passed the multiplex PCR reads through MiXCR, listing each CDR3 protein once. This table has more than 2,000 distinct CDR3 sequences, over 20% appearing once. Template was bulk tumor genomic DNA, roughly 600 ng per sample. Several biopsies per primary tumor, spaced far apart, were taken during surgery. Patients underwent curative surgery for non-small cell lung cancer (untreated and newly diagnosed). Sequencing used lung tumor tissue. The receptors were gathered from a middle-aged man with non-small cell lung cancer.

This clonotype rates as large. The chain carries TRBV11-2 and TRBJ2-7; D remains ambiguous. Germline V gives CDR1 SGHAT, CDR2 FQNNGV. The ends were cut back, 1 base at V and 6 bases at J, with 10 bases in the middle. This CDR3 has 13 amino acids. The CDR3, as DNA: TGTGCCAGCAGCTTAGGTCAACTCCTCGAGCAGTACTTC. Protein product: CASSLGQLLEQYF.

This clonotype occurred a few times. A read error is likely, as this CDR3 ends without the conserved phenylalanine or tryptophan. Because the CDR3's place on the DNA is in doubt, the DNA is left out and the CDR3 is given as listed by TCRdb. V gene TRBV28 combines with J gene TRBJ2-3; the table's TRBD2 call for D was not verified on the DNA. Counting both end residues, the CDR3 totals 15 amino acids. Looked up from germline, CDR1 is MDHEN and CDR2 is SYDVKM. This chain's CDR3 is CASRLGSKIDNEKFL.

This clonotype is categorized as medium-sized. The chain couples TRBV5-6 to TRBJ1-2, with no clear D. Per germline, CDR1 SGHDT and CDR2 YYEEEE. V was trimmed by 4 bases and J by 3 bases, leaving 7 bases between them. The CDR3 consists of 12 residues. The CDR3 loop reads CASSRGDYGYTF. CDR3 bases: TGTGCCAGCAGCCGAGGAGACTATGGCTACACCTTC.

This clonotype is labeled as medium-sized. V gene TRBV19 combines with J gene TRBJ1-5; TRBD1 agrees at 7 bases. The germline V gene has CDR1 LNHDA and CDR2 SQIVND (reference sequence). CDR3 size: 16 residues. V lost 1 base and J lost 7; bases outside the gene matches: 10. The CDR3 region is CASSIGWTGPGQPQHF. The CDR3 coding sequence is TGTGCCAGTAGTATAGGCTGGACAGGCCCGGGGCAGCCCCAGCATTTT.

This clonotype qualifies as medium-sized. The chain combines TRBV28 with TRBJ2-7; perhaps TRBD2 as D (6 bases). This CDR3 has 14 residues. Trimming removed 6 bases at V and 0 bases at J, with 12 bases between. The V gene's germline CDR1 is MDHEN and CDR2 SYDVKM. The CDR3 loop is CASRGDSVSYEQYF. The CDR3 DNA sequence: TGTGCCAGCAGGGGGGACTCCGTCTCCTACGAGCAGTACTTC.

This chain connects TRBV19 to TRBJ2-7, with unresolved D. Germline CDR1 LNHDA, CDR2 SQIVND (reference sequence). Trimming left V 3 bases short and J 3 bases short, with 12 bases between. This CDR3 is built from 14 residues. In DNA form, the CDR3 reads TGTGCCAGTAGTATCCGACTGACCCTCTACGAGCAGTACTTC. Translation: CASSIRLTLYEQYF.

This clonotype is judged medium-sized. The V and J genes are TRBV20-1 and TRBJ1-1; D might be TRBD1 (5 bases). CDR1 and CDR2 (germline): DFQATT, SNEGSKA (reference sequence). The CDR3 sequence is 16 residues long. The ends were cut back, 0 bases at V and 2 bases at J, with 16 bases in the middle. The CDR3 DNA is TGCAGTGCTAGAGATTTGTGGGGGGAGTTAAACACTGAAGCTTTCTTT. It translates to CSARDLWGELNTEAFF.

This clonotype is deemed medium-sized (0.01 to 0.1%). V is TRBV28 and J is TRBJ1-2; perhaps TRBD1 as D (5 bases). Trimming removed 1 base at V and 8 bases at J, with 8 bases between. The germline CDR1 and CDR2 sequences are MDHEN and SYDVKM. CDR3 length equals 12 residues. This CDR3 is CASSLSGDGYTF. The DNA for the CDR3 is TGTGCCAGCAGTTTATCCGGGGACGGCTACACCTTC.

Within the sample, this clonotype is medium-sized (0.01 to 0.1%). The chain links TRBV7-9 to TRBJ1-1; D possibly corresponds to TRBD1 (5 bases). CDR1 is SEHNR, CDR2 FQNEAQ, per germline (reference sequence). CDR3 length equals 11 residues. Trimming left V 4 bases short and J 7 bases short, with 7 bases between. The CDR3 here is CASSYTGEAFF. Written as DNA, the CDR3 is TGTGCCAGCAGCTACACAGGTGAAGCTTTCTTT.

At least ten counts were recorded for this clonotype. The CDR3: CAISEGQLNTEAFF. Here the CDR3 DNA reads TGTGCCATCAGTGAAGGGCAGTTGAACACTGAAGCTTTCTTT. This chain uses TRBV10-3 with TRBJ1-1; D remains unclear. Trimming removed 3 bases from V and 0 bases from J, with 8 bases in between. The CDR3 spans 14 residues. Germline V gives CDR1 ENHRY, CDR2 SYGVKD.

This clonotype counts as medium-sized. CDR3 sequence reads: CASSITPRGDTQYF. The CDR3, as DNA: TGTGCCAGTAGTATAACTCCCAGGGGAGATACGCAGTATTTT. This chain connects TRBV19 to TRBJ2-3; tentative D call: TRBD1 (6 bases). Germline CDR1 LNHDA, CDR2 SQIVND (reference sequence). Trimming left V 2 bases short and J 5 bases short, with 11 bases between. This CDR3 is 14 amino acids long.

This clonotype was seen only once. A junction boundary mismatches the germline segment, possibly from a read error. The V gene is TRBV7-2, the J gene TRBJ1-5, with 8 bases aligning to TRBD1. This CDR3 is 16 amino acids long. The V gene's germline CDR1 is SGHTA and CDR2 FQGNSA. The CDR3 is CANSLRTGGLNQPQHF. In DNA form, the CDR3 reads TGTGCCAACAGCTTACGCACAGGGGGGTTGAATCAGCCCCAGCATTTT.

This clonotype showed up many times. J is TRBJ2-5 and V is TRBV10-3, with TRBD1 matching over 7 bases. V lost 6 bases and J lost 1; bases outside the gene matches: 11. The CDR3 covers 16 residues. CDR1 ENHRY and CDR2 SYGVKD come from the germline V gene. This chain's CDR3 is CAISLDRASGQETQYF. CDR3 nucleotide sequence: TGTGCCATCAGCTTAGACAGGGCCTCAGGCCAAGAGACCCAGTACTTC.

Judged by abundance, this clonotype is medium-sized. The chain combines TRBV5-1 with TRBJ2-5, with TRBD2 matching 13 bases. With 4 bases clipped from V and 3 bases from J, the junction kept 6 bases outside the gene matches. The CDR3 loop spans 16 amino acids. From germline, CDR1 is SGHRS and CDR2 YFSETQ. The CDR3 reads CASSDTSGGAEETQYF. The CDR3 DNA is TGCGCCAGCAGCGATACTAGCGGGGGGGCCGAAGAGACCCAGTACTTC.

This clonotype is labeled medium-sized. The chain recombines TRBV5-1 with TRBJ2-3, with unresolved D. CDR1 is SGHRS and CDR2 is YFSETQ in the germline V gene. The CDR3 is made up of 13 amino acids. V lost 4 bases, J lost 3 bases, and 9 bases lay in between. This CDR3 reads CASSALWTDTQYF. CDR3 DNA sequence: TGCGCCAGCAGCGCTTTATGGACAGATACGCAGTATTTT.

As regards this clonotype: This sequence may be a read error, since a much larger clone differs from it by one base. This rearrangement joins TRBV4-1 to TRBJ1-6, with 7 nucleotides matching TRBD1. This CDR3 spans 14 amino acids. Germline V gives CDR1 MGHRA, CDR2 YSYEKL. CDR3 residues: CASRQDREVSPLHF. DNA of the CDR3: TGCGCCAGCCGCCAAGACAGGGAGGTTTCACCCCTCCACTTT.

Concerning this clonotype itself: A junction boundary mismatches the germline segment, possibly from a read error. The rearrangement joins TRBV2 to TRBJ2-7, with 8 positions matching TRBD1. Per the germline V gene, CDR1 is SNHLY and CDR2 is FYNNEI. The CDR3 spans 14 residues. The CDR3 DNA reads TGTGGCAGCAGTCTTCAGGACAGGGCGGGAGAGCAGTACTTC. Its protein is CGSSLQDRAGEQYF.

The chain has TRBV7-9 and TRBJ1-1, with TRBD1 as a possible D gene (5 bases). Trimming stripped 8 bases from V and 0 bases from J, with 19 bases between. From germline, CDR1 is SEHNR and CDR2 FQNEAQ (reference sequence). The CDR3 runs to 16 residues. The CDR3 bases are TGTGCCAGCCGGCCCTCGTGGGGGTCCATGAACACTGAAGCTTTCTTT. This gives the protein CASRPSWGSMNTEAFF.

The chain links TRBV28 to TRBJ1-4; D unclear. The length of the CDR3 is 14 residues. The V and J ends lost 6 bases and 5 bases respectively, with 13 bases between them. Germline CDR1 MDHEN, CDR2 SYDVKM. CDR3 region: CASSSWGGNEKLFF. The DNA of the CDR3 is TGTGCCAGCAGCTCGTGGGGAGGGAATGAAAAACTGTTTTTT.

In its sample, this clonotype is medium-sized (0.01 to 0.1%). This chain connects TRBV28 to TRBJ1-2; D gene uncertain. Germline V lookup: CDR1 MDHEN, CDR2 SYDVKM. The CDR3 totals 15 residues. V lost 4 bases and J lost 9, with 21 bases in between. CDR3 amino acids: CASSSHSEVQNSYTF. The CDR3 nucleotides read TGTGCCAGCAGTTCCCATTCGGAGGTACAAAACAGCTACACCTTC.

This clonotype is medium-sized. V gene TRBV11-2 combines with J gene TRBJ2-3; D may match TRBD1 or TRBD2 (7 bases each). Germline values: CDR1 SGHAT, CDR2 FQNNGV. Deletions cut 5 bases from V and 6 bases from J, with 18 bases between. The CDR3 contains 15 residues. The CDR3 DNA sequence: TGTGCCAGCAGCCAATTTTACAGGGGAGGGGATACGCAGTATTTT. Encoded protein: CASSQFYRGGDTQYF.

A few counts support this clonotype. The chain recombines TRBV28 with TRBJ1-6; the D gene is possibly TRBD1 (6 bases). The CDR3 is 17 amino acids. Trimming removed 6 bases at V and 0 bases at J, with 15 bases between. Germline V gene sequence: CDR1 MDHEN, CDR2 SYDVKM. The CDR3 spells CASSSGAASSYNSPLHF. In nucleotides, the CDR3 is TGTGCCAGCAGCTCAGGGGCGGCTAGCTCCTATAATTCACCCCTCCACTTT.

Relative to its sample, this clonotype is medium-sized. The rearrangement uses TRBV11-3 and TRBJ2-2; maybe TRBD2 (7 bases). Between the trimmed V and J ends, which lost 5 bases and 6 bases, there was a span of 13 bases. CDR1 is SGHNT and CDR2 is YENEEA in the germline V gene. The CDR3 runs 14 residues. CDR3 amino acids: CASSPGGRAGELFF. CDR3 nucleotides: TGTGCCAGCAGCCCGGGGGGCCGGGCCGGGGAGCTGTTTTTT.

Details on this clonotype: An end of the junction does not agree with germline; a read error may underlie this. V and J are TRBV6-1 and TRBJ1-1, with D possibly TRBD1 on 6 matching bases. The germline CDR1 and CDR2 sequences are MNHNS and SASEGT. The CDR3 is 12 amino acids. The CDR3, as DNA: TGTGCCAGCACCCGGGACAACGCTGAAGATTTCTTT. It is translated as CASTRDNAEDFF.

The count of this clonotype is one. The CDR3 sequence is CASSPQGTYRNTEAFF. As DNA, the CDR3 is TGCGCCAGCAGTCCACAGGGGACTTACAGGAACACTGAAGCTTTCTTT. The chain employs TRBV5-1 and TRBJ1-1; 7 nucleotides line up with TRBD1. Germline-derived CDR1 and CDR2 are SGHRS and YFSETQ. The CDR3 extends over 16 amino acids. Trimming removed 5 bases from V and 1 base from J; junction bases left unmatched: 11.

Within the sample, this clonotype is medium-sized (0.01 to 0.1%). V is TRBV20-1 and J is TRBJ1-4; tentatively, D is TRBD1 (6 bases). Trimming took off 6 bases at V and 3 bases at J, with 11 bases between the two ends. Germline V CDR1 and CDR2: DFQATT, SNEGSKA (reference sequence). CDR3 length: 13 residues. The CDR3 reads CSAEAGANEKLFF. CDR3 bases: TGCAGTGCAGAGGCAGGGGCTAATGAAAAACTGTTTTTT.